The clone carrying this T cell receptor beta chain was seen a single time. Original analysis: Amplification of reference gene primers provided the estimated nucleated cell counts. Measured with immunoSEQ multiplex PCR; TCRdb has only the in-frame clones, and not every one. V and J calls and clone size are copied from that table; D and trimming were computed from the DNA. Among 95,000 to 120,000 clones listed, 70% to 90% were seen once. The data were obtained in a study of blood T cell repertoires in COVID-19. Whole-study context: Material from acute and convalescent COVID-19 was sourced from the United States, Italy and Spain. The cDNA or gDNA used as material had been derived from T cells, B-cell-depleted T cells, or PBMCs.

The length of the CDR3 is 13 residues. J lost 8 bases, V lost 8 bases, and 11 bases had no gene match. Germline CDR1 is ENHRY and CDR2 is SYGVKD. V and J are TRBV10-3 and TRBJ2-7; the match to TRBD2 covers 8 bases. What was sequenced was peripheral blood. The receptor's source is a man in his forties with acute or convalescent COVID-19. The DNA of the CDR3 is TGTGCCATCGGGGGTAGCGGGGCCCCGCAGCAGTACTTC. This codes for CAIGGSGAPQQYF.